This T cell receptor (beta chain) came from a study of CD8 T cells in Susac syndrome. Study outcomes and limitations: Peak Susac CD8+ clonal expansion occurred in TEMRA cells and active patients.

Under recently defined diagnostic criteria, the patients with Susac syndrome qualified as having definite or probable disease. The CDR3 is made up of 15 amino acids. V gave up 3 bases and J gave up 0 bases, with 11 bases separating them. CDR1 and CDR2 (germline): LNHNV, YYDKDF (reference sequence). When the RNA was reverse transcribed, random hexamers were used with an input of about 0.5 to 1 ug. The CDR3 of TCR beta was amplified by immunoSEQ multiplex PCR across 54 Vbeta and 13 Jbeta. MiXCR, run by TCRdb on the immunoSEQ multiplex PCR reads, gives a single entry per CDR3 protein. The sample lists about 80,000 distinct CDR3 sequences, around 96% occurring once. As for this clonotype: The antigen remains undetermined.

The sample was CD8+ T cells from PBMCs. V gene TRBV15 combines with J gene TRBJ1-2; D is uncertain. The receptor comes from a human donor with Susac syndrome. The CDR3 loop reads CATSSRTETNYGYTF. The CDR3 nucleotides read TGTGCCACCAGCAGTCGGACGGAGACTAACTATGGCTACACCTTC.